The clone carrying this T cell receptor beta chain came up a few times. Its antigen is not identified. The tumor samples were collected prior to definitive surgery or chemotherapy. This record belongs to a study of high-grade serous ovarian cancer treatment subgroups. Deletions cut 6 bases from V and 8 bases from J, with 16 bases between. CDR3 size: 13 residues. The germline CDR1 and CDR2 sequences are SGHVS and FNYEAQ. General study findings and limits: Different patients shared almost no repertoire; same-patient tumors shared 0.11 to 0.79.

TCRdb's copy holds only in-frame clones and misses some; the assay was immunoSEQ multiplex PCR. The sample records around 5,200 clones, around three quarters being singletons. The chain uses TRBV7-6 and TRBJ1-2; weak D call: TRBD1 (5 bases). The sample was tumor tissue. This TCR was recovered from a human donor with high-grade serous ovarian cancer. CDR3 sequence: CASSWGETGGYTF. DNA of the CDR3: TGTGCCAGCAGTTGGGGGGAGACGGGAGGCTACACCTTC. The entire variable domain, with the rest obtained from reference TRBV7-6 and TRBJ1-2, is as follows: GAGVSQSPRYKVTKRGQDVALRCDPISGHVSLYWYRQALGQGPEFLTYFNYEAQQDKSGLPNDRFSAERPEGSISTLTIQRTEQRDSAMYRCASSWGETGGYTFGSGTRLTVV.